This TCR beta chain was recorded in a study of shared clonotypes between healthy human individuals. About the study: Donor composition was a couple of women and three men, aged 18 to 49. Plates per donor: three CD4 naive, three CD4 memory, two CD8 naive, one CD8 memory.

Overall study results and limits: The sharing of 4.5% to 5% of naive CD4 clonotypes was seen across a few donors. Larger estimated richness was generally recorded for naive subsets relative to memory subsets.

CD45RO-negative cells were positively selected for CCR7, leaving out terminally differentiated effector memory CD45RA+ cells. This table comes from immunoSEQ multiplex PCR, and its TCRdb copy is limited to in-frame clones, with some not included. The sample shows roughly 590,000 clones, about 95% of them seen only once. V was cut by 6 bases and J by 2 bases, with 2 bases left in between. This CDR3 has 11 amino acids. Germline V gene sequence: CDR1 MDHEN, CDR2 SYDVKM. About this clone itself: The antigen remains unidentified. Other DNA sequences from this sample encode an identical CDR3 as well.

The chain couples TRBV28 to TRBJ2-1; D is ambiguous. The sequence was collected from a woman in her 30s in good health. The sequenced sample consisted of naive CD8+ T cells sorted from blood. CDR3 region: CASSPYNEQFF. For the CDR3, the DNA is TGTGCCAGCAGCCCCTACAATGAGCAGTTCTTC.